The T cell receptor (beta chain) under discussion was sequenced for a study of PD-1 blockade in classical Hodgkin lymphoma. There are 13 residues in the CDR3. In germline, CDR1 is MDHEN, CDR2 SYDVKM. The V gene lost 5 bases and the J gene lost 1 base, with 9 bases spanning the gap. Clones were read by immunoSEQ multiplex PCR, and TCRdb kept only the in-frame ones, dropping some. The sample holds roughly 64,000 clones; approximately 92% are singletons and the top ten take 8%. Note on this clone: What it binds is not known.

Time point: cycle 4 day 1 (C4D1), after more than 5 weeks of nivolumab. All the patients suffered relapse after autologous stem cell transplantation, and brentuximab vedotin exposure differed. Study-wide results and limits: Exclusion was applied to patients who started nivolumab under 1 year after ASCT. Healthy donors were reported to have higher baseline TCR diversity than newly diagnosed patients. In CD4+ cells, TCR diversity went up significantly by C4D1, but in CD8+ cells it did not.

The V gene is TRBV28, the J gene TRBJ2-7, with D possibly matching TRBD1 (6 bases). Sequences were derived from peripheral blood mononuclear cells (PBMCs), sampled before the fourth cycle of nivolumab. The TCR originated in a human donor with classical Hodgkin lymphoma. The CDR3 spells CASSPGQSYEQYF. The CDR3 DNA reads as TGTGCCAGCAGTCCAGGACAGTCCTACGAGCAGTACTTC.